One sample yielded the 9 T cell receptor beta chains listed below, sequenced in a study of blood T cells in healthy people across ages. Then a second PCR, running roughly 7 to 11 cycles, was carried out with a sample-barcoded 5' primer and a J-beta primer mix. TCRdb redid the calling of the 5' RACE reads with MiXCR, one entry per CDR3 protein. In the table there are about 780,000 distinct CDR3 sequences, around a quarter of which are singletons. The same specimen was also included in a second study, on T cells of mothers and their children.

The sequencing input was blood. These receptors came from a boy aged 5-17 years in good health.

The chain couples TRBV5-1 to TRBJ2-1, with 8 bases fitting TRBD2. The CDR3 totals 15 residues. CDR1 is SGHRS and CDR2 is YFSETQ in the germline V gene. With 0 bases clipped from V and 7 bases from J, the junction kept 6 bases outside the gene matches. Written as DNA, the CDR3 is TGCGCCAGCAGCTTGGAAGTAGCGGGGATGAATGAGCAGTTCTTC. Its protein product is CASSLEVAGMNEQFF.

This chain uses TRBV25-1 with TRBJ2-5; D possibly corresponds to TRBD1 (7 bases). TRBJ2-7 matches the DNA end more closely, so the J call is doubtful. CDR1 is MGHDK and CDR2 is SYGVNS in the germline V gene. The CDR3 extends over 15 amino acids. CDR3: CASSGGDSTLYEQYF. CDR3 nucleotides: TGTGCCAGCAGTGGGGGGGACAGTACCCTCTACGAGCAGTACTTC.

The rearrangement uses TRBV5-1 and TRBJ2-1; TRBD2 agrees at 9 bases. CDR3 length: 16 residues. CDR1 and CDR2 (germline): SGHRS, YFSETQ. J lost 7 bases, V lost 1 base, and 9 bases had no gene match. The DNA for the CDR3 is TGCGCCAGCAGCTTGCGGGCGGGGGGGCCCGGGAATGAGCAGTTCTTC. Protein product: CASSLRAGGPGNEQFF.

DNA for the CDR3: TGCGCCAGCAGCCGCCGGGACAGGGGGCGTCATGAGCAGTTCTTC. As protein: CASSRRDRGRHEQFF. The chain is built from TRBV5-1 and TRBJ2-1; 12 positions match TRBD1. The germline CDR1 and CDR2 sequences are SGHRS and YFSETQ. Germline trimming cut 4 bases from V and 8 bases from J; bases unmatched to any gene: 7. The CDR3 covers 15 residues.

This sequence joins TRBV6-5 and TRBJ2-3; D is undetermined. V lost 5 bases to trimming and J lost 0 bases, with 9 bases between them. CDR1 MNHEY and CDR2 SVGAGI come from the germline V gene. The CDR3 totals 14 residues. The CDR3 DNA follows: TGTGCCAGCAGTAGGATGAGGAGCACAGATACGCAGTATTTT. It specifies CASSRMRSTDTQYF.

V and J are TRBV9 and TRBJ1-4; 9 positions match TRBD1. The CDR3 is 18 residues long. The trim removed 3 bases at V and 6 bases at J, leaving 15 bases unmatched. Per germline, CDR1 SGDLS and CDR2 YYNGEE. The CDR3 spells CASSADRGEGVGYEKLFF. The CDR3 DNA follows: TGTGCCAGCAGCGCCGACAGGGGGGAAGGTGTCGGGTATGAAAAACTGTTTTTT.

There are a few counts of this clonotype. This may come from a read error, since a much larger clone is one base off. The rearrangement joins TRBV5-1 to TRBJ2-4, with 8 bases that match TRBD2. Germline assignment: CDR1 SGHRS and CDR2 YFSETQ. This CDR3 contains 16 residues. Here the CDR3 DNA reads TGCGCCAGCAGCCCAATAGCGGGGTCGGCCAAAACCATTCAGTACTTC. Translation gives CASSPIAGSAKTIQYF.

This sequence joins TRBV27 and TRBJ1-1; 8 bases are a match to TRBD1. From germline, CDR1 is MNHEY and CDR2 SMNVEV (reference sequence). With V trimmed by 8 bases and J by 0 bases, 17 bases remained unmatched. The CDR3 loop spans 18 amino acids. CDR3 loop: CASSNAGRGLGMNTEAFF. The CDR3 nucleotides are TGTGCCAGCTCCAACGCGGGCAGGGGGCTGGGAATGAACACTGAAGCTTTCTTT.

This clonotype occurred many times. In DNA form, the CDR3 reads TGTGCCAGCTCACCATCGTCGTCCGGGGCCGAGCAGTACTTC. Translating gives CASSPSSSGAEQYF. The V call is TRBV18, the J call TRBJ2-7; TRBD1 or TRBD2 may be the D gene (5 bases each). Trimming took off 2 bases at V and 6 bases at J, with 14 bases between the two ends. In germline, CDR1 is KGHSH, CDR2 LQKENI. CDR3 length equals 14 residues.